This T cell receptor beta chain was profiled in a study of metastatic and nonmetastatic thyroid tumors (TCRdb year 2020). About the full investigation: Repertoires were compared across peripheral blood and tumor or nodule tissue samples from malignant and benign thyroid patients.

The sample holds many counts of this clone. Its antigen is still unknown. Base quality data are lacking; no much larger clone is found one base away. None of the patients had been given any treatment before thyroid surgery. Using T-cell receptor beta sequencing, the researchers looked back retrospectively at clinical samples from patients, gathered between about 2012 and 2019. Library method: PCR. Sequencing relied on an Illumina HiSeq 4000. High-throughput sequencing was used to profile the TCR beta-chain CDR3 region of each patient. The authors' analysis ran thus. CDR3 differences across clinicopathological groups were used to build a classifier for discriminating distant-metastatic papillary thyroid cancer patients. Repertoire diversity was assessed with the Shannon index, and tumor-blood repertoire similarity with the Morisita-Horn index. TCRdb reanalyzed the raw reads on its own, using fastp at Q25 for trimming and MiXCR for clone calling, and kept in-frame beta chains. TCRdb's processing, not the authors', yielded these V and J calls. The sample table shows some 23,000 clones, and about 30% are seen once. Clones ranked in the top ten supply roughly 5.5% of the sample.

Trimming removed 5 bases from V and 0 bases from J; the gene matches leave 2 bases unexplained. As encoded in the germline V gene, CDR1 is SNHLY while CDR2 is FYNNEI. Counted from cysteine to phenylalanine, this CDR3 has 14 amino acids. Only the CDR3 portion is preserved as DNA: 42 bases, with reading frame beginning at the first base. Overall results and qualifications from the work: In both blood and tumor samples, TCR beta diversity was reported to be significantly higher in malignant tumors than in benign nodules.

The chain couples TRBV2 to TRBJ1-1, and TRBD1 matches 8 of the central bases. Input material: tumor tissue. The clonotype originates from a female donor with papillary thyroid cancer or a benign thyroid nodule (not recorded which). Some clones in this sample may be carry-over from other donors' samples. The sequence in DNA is TGTGCCAGCAGTACGACAGGGGTGAACACTGAAGCTTTCTTT. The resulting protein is CASSTTGVNTEAFF.